This T cell receptor beta chain appears in the sequencing data of a study of blood T cells in healthy people across ages (dated by TCRdb to about 2015). For context, the study as a whole: In model experiments, template switching captured about one uniquely barcoded TCR beta cDNA molecule for every two T cells. Using deep sequencing normalized with unique cDNA molecular identifiers, the study measured how TCR beta repertoire diversity changes with age. The donors were split into four age groups: young (average roughly 15 years), middle-aged (over 35), aged (62) and long-lived (approximately 89). To avoid experimental bias, donors of different ages were randomly spread across the sequencing lanes. For two donors (one aged 18 to 30 and one aged 80 or older), the study analyzed two additional independent replicas of 1 million unique cDNA reads from the same blood draw.

Note on this clonotype: Its recognized antigen is unknown. No clone much larger than this one lies a single base away; base qualities are absent.

Study-level results and caveats: A strong correlation was found between observed TCR beta diversity and the percentage of naive T cells measured by flow cytometry. Estimates of total diversity from one million sequenced T cells were regarded as lower bounds and underestimates. Compared with the aged group, the long-lived group had more naive CD4+ T cells, fewer expanded clones and increased TCR diversity, suggesting age selection. As age increased, observed TCR beta diversity per million T cells dropped in a roughly linear way, and a significant reduction was already evident by age about 40. Since profiling was done on bulk unsorted PBMCs, naive and antigen-experienced compartments could not be conclusively compared. Because donor CMV infection status was unknown, age-related changes in expanded clonotypes were potentially confounded.

Libraries were prepared through 5' RACE. Reads for this sample came from an Illumina HiSeq 2500. A second PCR of roughly 6 to 11 cycles was performed with a sample-barcoded 5' primer and a J-beta primer mix. A template-switch 5' adaptor carrying 12 random nucleotides introduced a unique molecular identifier onto each TCR beta cDNA molecule. At least 2.5 million CDR3-containing paired-end reads were obtained from each sample. All of the RNA was converted into first-strand cDNA using the Mint cDNA synthesis kit, with a TRBC-specific oligonucleotide serving as the primer. Following uracil-DNA glycosylase treatment, a first 18-cycle PCR with universal primers M1SS and BC2_uni_R was performed on all cDNA. Per the authors' processing: For normalization, 1 million high-quality reads were randomly selected from each sample, with every read carrying a distinct molecular identifier. Reads sharing molecular identifiers were discarded rather than binned into consensus sequences. MiTCR, run with a Q25 quality threshold and the strictest error-elimination algorithm, handled CDR3 identification, clonotype clustering and error correction. A nonparametric unseen species model using Euler transformation provided a lower-bound estimate of total TCR beta diversity. In TCRdb, the public reads were trimmed at Q25 with fastp and aligned with MiXCR, with productive beta chains retained. Every CDR3 protein is listed once, alongside the most common genes and DNA of its rows. TCRdb's processing, not the study's, gives the V and J calls here. This sample lists approximately 1.5 million distinct CDR3 sequences; 35% to 45% were detected once. The top ten clones comprise about 4.1% of the sample.

The 39 donors, aged 6 to 90 years, were systemically healthy Caucasian individuals from Russia. Each donor gave 8.5 to 10 milliliters of peripheral blood, collected into EDTA-treated Vacutainer tubes. Ficoll-Paque density-gradient centrifugation was used to isolate PBMCs, with at least 6.5 million per sample. Trizol reagent was used to extract total RNA from the PBMCs, yielding at least 6 micrograms per sample. For every donor, an aliquot of PBMCs went through flow cytometry to measure the percentages of naive CD45RAhigh/CD27high T cells. Clipping removes 2 bases from V and 1 base from J, with 6 as the unmatched junction base count. The germline V gene provides CDR1 MDHEN and CDR2 SYDVKM. The CDR3 numbers 16 residues from cysteine through phenylalanine. Only the CDR3 portion is preserved as DNA: 48 bases, with reading frame beginning at the first base.

Source material: blood. This receptor was identified in a woman aged 18-29 years in good health. The rearrangement joined TRBV28 to TRBJ1-2; 8 junctional bases match TRBD1. The CDR3 protein is CASSLTQGAGNYGYTF. In nucleotides, the sequence is TGTGCCAGCAGTTTAACTCAGGGGGCTGGTAACTATGGCTACACCTTC.